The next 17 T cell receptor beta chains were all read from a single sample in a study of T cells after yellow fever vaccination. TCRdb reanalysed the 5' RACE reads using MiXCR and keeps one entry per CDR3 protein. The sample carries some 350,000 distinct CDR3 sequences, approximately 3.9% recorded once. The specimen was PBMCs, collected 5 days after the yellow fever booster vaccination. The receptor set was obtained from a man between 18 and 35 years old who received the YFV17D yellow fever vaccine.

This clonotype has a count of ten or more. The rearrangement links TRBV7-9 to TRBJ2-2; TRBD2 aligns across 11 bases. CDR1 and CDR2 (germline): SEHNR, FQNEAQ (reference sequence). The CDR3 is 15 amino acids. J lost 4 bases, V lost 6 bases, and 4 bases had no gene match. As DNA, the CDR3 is TGTGCCAGCAGACCTGGACTAGCGGGCACCGGGGAGCTGTTTTTT. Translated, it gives CASRPGLAGTGELFF. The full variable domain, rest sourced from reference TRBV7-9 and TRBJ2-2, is DTGVSQNPRHKITKRGQNVTFRCDPISEHNRLYWYRQTLGQGPEFLTYFQNEAQLEKSRLLSDRFSAERPKGSFSTLEIQRTEQGDSAMYLCASRPGLAGTGELFFGEGSRLTVL.

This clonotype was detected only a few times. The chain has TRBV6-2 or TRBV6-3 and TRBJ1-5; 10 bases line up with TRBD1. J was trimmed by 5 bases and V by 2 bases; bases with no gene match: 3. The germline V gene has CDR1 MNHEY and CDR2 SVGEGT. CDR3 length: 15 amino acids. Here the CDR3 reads CASSYGTGEYQPQHF. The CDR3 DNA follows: TGTGCCAGCAGTTACGGGACAGGGGAGTATCAGCCCCAGCATTTT.

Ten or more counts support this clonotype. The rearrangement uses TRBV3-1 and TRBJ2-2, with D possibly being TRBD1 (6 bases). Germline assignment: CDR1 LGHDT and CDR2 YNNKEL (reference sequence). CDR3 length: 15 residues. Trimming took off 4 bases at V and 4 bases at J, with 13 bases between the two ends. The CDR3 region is CASSPFQGSTGELFF. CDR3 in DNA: TGTGCCAGCAGCCCGTTCCAGGGGTCCACCGGGGAGCTGTTTTTT.

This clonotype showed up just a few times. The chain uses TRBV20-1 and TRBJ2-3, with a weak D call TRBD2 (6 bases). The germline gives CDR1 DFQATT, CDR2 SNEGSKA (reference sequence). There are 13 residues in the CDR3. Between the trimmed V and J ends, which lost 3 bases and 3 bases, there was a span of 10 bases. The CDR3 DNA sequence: TGCAGTGCTAGCGGGGACTCAACAGATACGCAGTATTTT. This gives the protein CSASGDSTDTQYF.

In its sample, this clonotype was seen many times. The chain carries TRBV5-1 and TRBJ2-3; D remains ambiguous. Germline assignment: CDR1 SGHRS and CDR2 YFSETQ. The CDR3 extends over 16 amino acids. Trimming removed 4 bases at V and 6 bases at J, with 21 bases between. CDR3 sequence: CASSGPSASGRDTQYF. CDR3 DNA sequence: TGCGCCAGCAGCGGACCCAGCGCCTCTGGACGCGATACGCAGTATTTT.

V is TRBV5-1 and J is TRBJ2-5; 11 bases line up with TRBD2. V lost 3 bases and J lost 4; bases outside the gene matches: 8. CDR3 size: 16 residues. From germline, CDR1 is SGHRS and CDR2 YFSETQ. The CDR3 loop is CASSSGLAGGGETQYF. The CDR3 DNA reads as TGCGCCAGCAGCTCAGGCCTAGCGGGGGGCGGAGAGACCCAGTACTTC.

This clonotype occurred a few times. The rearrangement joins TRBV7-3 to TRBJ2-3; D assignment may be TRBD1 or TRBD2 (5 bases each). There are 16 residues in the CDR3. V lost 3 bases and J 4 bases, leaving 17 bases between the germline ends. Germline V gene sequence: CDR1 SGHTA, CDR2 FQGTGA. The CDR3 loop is CASSFSGTLGSDTQYF. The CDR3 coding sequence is TGTGCCAGCAGCTTCTCAGGGACCCTAGGTTCAGATACGCAGTATTTT.

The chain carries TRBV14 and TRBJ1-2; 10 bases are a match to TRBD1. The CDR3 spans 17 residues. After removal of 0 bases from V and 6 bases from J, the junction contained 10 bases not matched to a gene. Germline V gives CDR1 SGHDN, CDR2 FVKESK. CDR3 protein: CASSQELGDRGLNGYTF. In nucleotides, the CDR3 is TGTGCCAGCAGCCAAGAACTTGGGGACAGGGGACTTAATGGCTACACCTTC.

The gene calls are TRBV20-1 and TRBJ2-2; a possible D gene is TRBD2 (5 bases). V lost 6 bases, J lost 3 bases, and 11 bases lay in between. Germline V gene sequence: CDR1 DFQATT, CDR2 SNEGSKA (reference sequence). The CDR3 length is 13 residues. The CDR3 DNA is TGCAGTGCGATGAGGGTAGACACCGGGGAGCTGTTTTTT. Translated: CSAMRVDTGELFF.

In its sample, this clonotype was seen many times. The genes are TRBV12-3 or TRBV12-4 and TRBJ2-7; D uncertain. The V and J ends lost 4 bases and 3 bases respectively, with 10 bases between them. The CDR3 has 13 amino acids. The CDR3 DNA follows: TGTGCCAGCAGTTACGGCGGCCTCTACGAGCAGTACTTC. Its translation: CASSYGGLYEQYF.

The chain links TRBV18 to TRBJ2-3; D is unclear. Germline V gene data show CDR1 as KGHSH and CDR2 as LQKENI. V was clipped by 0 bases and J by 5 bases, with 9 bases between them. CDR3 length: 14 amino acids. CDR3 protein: CASSPPARGDTQYF. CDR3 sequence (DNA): TGTGCCAGCTCACCACCGGCCCGAGGAGATACGCAGTATTTT.

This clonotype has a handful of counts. CDR3 in DNA: TGCGCCAGCAGCTTGGCCGCAGAGCAACAACTGTTTTTT. Residues: CASSLAAEQQLFF. This sequence joins TRBV5-1 and TRBJ1-4, with D unclear. Germline loops: CDR1 SGHRS, CDR2 YFSETQ. The ends were cut back, 0 bases at V and 12 bases at J, with 12 bases in the middle. This CDR3 comprises 13 residues.

The chain's CDR3 is CASSFRATGVEKLFF. The CDR3 region has the DNA TGTGCCAGCAGTTTCAGGGCGACAGGGGTGGAGAAACTGTTTTTT. The chain recombines TRBV27 with TRBJ1-4; 8 nucleotides line up with TRBD1. Trimming removed 3 bases from V and 11 bases from J; junction bases left unmatched: 11. This CDR3 region has 15 residues. Germline V gives CDR1 MNHEY, CDR2 SMNVEV (reference sequence).

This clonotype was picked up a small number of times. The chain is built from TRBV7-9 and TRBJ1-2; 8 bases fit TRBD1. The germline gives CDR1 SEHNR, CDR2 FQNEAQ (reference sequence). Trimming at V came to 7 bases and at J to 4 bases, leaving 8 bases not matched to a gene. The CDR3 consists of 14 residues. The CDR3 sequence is CASIGDRGSYGYTF. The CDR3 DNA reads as TGTGCCAGCATCGGAGACAGGGGCTCCTATGGCTACACCTTC.

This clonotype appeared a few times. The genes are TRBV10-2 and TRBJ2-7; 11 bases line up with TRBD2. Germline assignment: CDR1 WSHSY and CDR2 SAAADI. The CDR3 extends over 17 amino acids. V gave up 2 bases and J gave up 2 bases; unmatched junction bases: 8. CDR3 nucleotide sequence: TGCGCCAGCAGTGAGCTGGCGGGACTAGCGGCTACCTACGAGCAGTACTTC. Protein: CASSELAGLAATYEQYF.

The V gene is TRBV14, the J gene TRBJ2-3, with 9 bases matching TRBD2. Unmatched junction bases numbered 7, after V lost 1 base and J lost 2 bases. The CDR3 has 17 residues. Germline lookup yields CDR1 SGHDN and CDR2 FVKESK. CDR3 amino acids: CASSQVASGVHTDTQYF. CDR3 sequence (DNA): TGTGCCAGCAGCCAAGTGGCTAGCGGGGTCCACACAGATACGCAGTATTTT. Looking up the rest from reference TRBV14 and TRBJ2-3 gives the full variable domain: EAGVTQFPSHSVIEKGQTVTLRCDPISGHDNLYWYRRVMGKEIKFLLHFVKESKQDESGMPNNRFLAERTGGTYSTLKVQPAELEDSGVYFCASSQVASGVHTDTQYFGPGTRLTVL.

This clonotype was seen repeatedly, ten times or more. DNA for the CDR3: TGCGCCAGCAGCCCTTTAATCCAGCCGCGGTACAATGAGCAGTTCTTC. Translated: CASSPLIQPRYNEQFF. The chain employs TRBV4-1 and TRBJ2-1; no reliable D call. The V end lost 4 bases, the J end lost 4 bases, and 17 bases lay between the germline ends. Per the germline V gene, CDR1 is MGHRA and CDR2 is YSYEKL. There are 16 residues in the CDR3.